Only a few counts were recorded for the clone carrying this T cell receptor (beta chain). Antigen: not known. This entry belongs to a study of post-analysis software for immune sequencing data. The CDR3 is 14 amino acids. Germline values: CDR1 DFQATT, CDR2 SNEGSKA (reference sequence). The ends were cut back, 2 bases at V and 1 base at J, with 11 bases in the middle. Unique-molecular-identifier-tagged TCR beta cDNA libraries were used. One entry per CDR3 protein, called by TCRdb with MiXCR from the PCR reads. The top ten hold 1.5% to 2% of the sample, which has about 620,000 distinct CDR3 sequences, 44% seen once. Findings and limits, study-wide: Patients had higher frequencies than controls of a handful of TRBV segments, including TRBV5-6, TRBV5-1 and TRBV20-1.

The receptor comes from a girl between 10 and 17 years old with multiple sclerosis. The chain has TRBV20-1 and TRBJ2-5, with D perhaps TRBD2 (6 bases). Sequencing was done on a sample of blood. DNA of the CDR3: TGCAGTGCTAGAATGGGTAGCGGCCAAGAGACCCAGTACTTC. This codes for CSARMGSGQETQYF.